What follows are 25 T cell receptor beta chains derived from one specimen sequenced in a study of T cell changes during pregnancy in multiple sclerosis. Using immunoSEQ multiplex PCR, the repertoire was profiled, and TCRdb retains in-frame clones only, with some absent. The data hold tens of thousands of clones, with roughly nine tenths observed a single time. This material consisted of peripheral blood, taken after pregnancy. The receptors shown here come from a female donor in good health, enrolled as a control in a pregnancy study.

The genes are TRBV6-1 and TRBJ1-6, with 7 bases matching TRBD1. This CDR3 is 15 amino acids long. The V gene's germline CDR1 is MNHNS and CDR2 SASEGT. J lost 8 bases, V lost 1 base, and 5 bases had no gene match. Here the CDR3 reads CASSEGQGGDSPLHF. Here the CDR3 DNA reads TGTGCCAGCAGTGAAGGACAGGGCGGTGATTCACCCCTCCACTTT.

The chain employs TRBV6-1 and TRBJ2-2, with a tentative D call TRBD2 (6 bases). The V and J ends lost 7 bases and 5 bases respectively, with 11 bases between them. The germline V gene has CDR1 MNHNS and CDR2 SASEGT. The CDR3 covers 13 residues. The CDR3 sequence is CASTEGRTGELFF. In DNA, the CDR3 is TGTGCCAGCACGGAGGGACGGACCGGGGAGCTGTTTTTT.

The chain uses TRBV13 and TRBJ2-1, with TRBD2 matching 8 bases. The CDR3 length is 15 residues. V was pared by 1 base and J by 7 bases, with 6 bases of the junction left unmatched. Germline CDR1 is PRHDT and CDR2 is FYEKMQ (reference sequence). The CDR3 loop reads CASSLAGGAGNEQFF. Here the CDR3 DNA reads TGTGCCAGCAGCTTAGCCGGGGGGGCGGGGAATGAGCAGTTCTTC.

The V gene is TRBV11-2, the J gene TRBJ2-5; maybe TRBD1 (5 bases). With 1 base removed from V and 5 bases from J, the gap between germline ends came to 11 bases. From germline, CDR1 is SGHAT and CDR2 FQNNGV. The CDR3 runs 14 residues. CDR3 sequence: CASSLGQGTETQYF. The CDR3 DNA is TGTGCCAGCAGCTTAGGCCAGGGTACCGAGACCCAGTACTTC.

V usage is TRBV7-2 and J usage is TRBJ2-7; a possible D gene is TRBD1 (5 bases). CDR3 size: 15 residues. V dropped 5 bases and J dropped 3 bases, with 17 bases sitting between them. The germline V gene has CDR1 SGHTA and CDR2 FQGNSA. The CDR3 here is CASSQGIRTVYEQYF. In DNA form, the CDR3 reads TGTGCCAGCAGCCAGGGTATTCGAACTGTCTACGAGCAGTACTTC.

The chain uses TRBV5-4 and TRBJ1-1; D gene ambiguous. Germline-derived CDR1 and CDR2 are SGHNT and YYREEE (reference sequence). The CDR3 totals 13 residues. V lost 4 bases and J lost 8, with 15 bases in between. The CDR3 spells CASSMAFLTEAFF. The CDR3 nucleotides read TGTGCCAGCAGCATGGCATTCTTGACAGAAGCTTTCTTT.

The chain employs TRBV6-5 and TRBJ1-4; D is possibly TRBD1 (5 bases). Trimming removed 8 bases at V and 0 bases at J, with 7 bases between. Germline CDR1 MNHEY, CDR2 SVGAGI. This CDR3 region has 13 residues. The CDR3: CASRRATNEKLFF. The CDR3, as DNA: TGTGCCAGCCGCAGGGCAACTAATGAAAAACTGTTTTTT.

The chain joins TRBV9 to TRBJ2-7; D gene uncertain. Germline V gene sequence: CDR1 SGDLS, CDR2 YYNGEE. V was clipped by 0 bases and J by 2 bases, with 9 bases between them. The CDR3 length is 14 residues. CDR3 sequence reads: CASSVDALTYEQYF. The CDR3, as DNA: TGTGCCAGCAGCGTAGACGCGCTTACCTACGAGCAGTACTTC.

The chain carries TRBV7-9 and TRBJ2-1, with 7 nucleotides matching TRBD2. Germline-derived CDR1 and CDR2 are SEHNR and FQNEAQ (reference sequence). With 1 base clipped from V and 3 bases from J, the junction kept 3 bases outside the gene matches. The CDR3 sequence is 15 residues long. CDR3 region: CASSLGLADYNEQFF. DNA for the CDR3: TGTGCCAGCAGCTTAGGTCTAGCGGACTACAATGAGCAGTTCTTC.

The chain uses TRBV25-1 and TRBJ1-2; possibly TRBD1 for D (5 bases). V was trimmed by 4 bases and J by 4 bases, leaving 10 bases between them. CDR1 and CDR2 (germline): MGHDK, SYGVNS. The CDR3 loop spans 13 amino acids. The CDR3 bases are TGTGCCAGCAGTGGGTCAGGGATCTATGGCTACACCTTC. As protein: CASSGSGIYGYTF.

This clone was found once. The chain joins TRBV6-5 to TRBJ2-7; D perhaps matches TRBD1 (5 bases). The V end was cut by 3 bases, the J end by 6 bases, with 9 bases between. Germline assignment: CDR1 MNHEY and CDR2 SVGAGI. The CDR3 consists of 12 residues. The CDR3 reads CASSYQGTEQYF. The CDR3 bases are TGTGCCAGCAGTTATCAGGGTACCGAGCAGTACTTC.

V gene TRBV11-2 combines with J gene TRBJ2-7; 8 bases match TRBD2. Germline V lookup: CDR1 SGHAT, CDR2 FQNNGV. The CDR3 has 14 amino acids. The junction had 4 bases not matched to a gene; V was cut back by 4 bases and J by 2 bases. CDR3 sequence reads: CASSWSGSPYEQYF. Written as DNA, the CDR3 is TGTGCCAGCAGCTGGAGCGGGAGCCCCTACGAGCAGTACTTC. The full variable domain, in which reference TRBV11-2 and TRBJ2-7 provide the parts outside the CDR3, is EAGVAQSPRYKIIEKRQSVAFWCNPISGHATLYWYQQILGQGPKLLIQFQNNGVVDDSQLPKDRFSAERLKGVDSTLKIQPAKLEDSAVYLCASSWSGSPYEQYFGPGTRLTVT.

This sequence joins TRBV5-1 and TRBJ2-5; 8 bases align to TRBD1. Trimming at V came to 4 bases and at J to 4 bases, leaving 3 bases not matched to a gene. The CDR3 has 13 amino acids. From germline, CDR1 is SGHRS and CDR2 YFSETQ. CDR3 loop: CASSTTGGETQYF. As DNA, the CDR3 is TGCGCCAGCAGCACAACAGGGGGAGAGACCCAGTACTTC.

The V and J genes are TRBV18 and TRBJ2-2; the match to TRBD1 covers 9 bases. Per the germline V gene, CDR1 is KGHSH and CDR2 is LQKENI. V gave up 3 bases and J gave up 3 bases; unmatched junction bases: 2. The CDR3 is made up of 15 amino acids. Here the CDR3 reads CASSPRTGDTGELFF. CDR3 nucleotides: TGTGCCAGCTCACCCAGGACAGGGGACACCGGGGAGCTGTTTTTT.

The J gene is TRBJ1-1, the V gene TRBV29-1; 8 bases line up with TRBD1. Unmatched junction bases numbered 12, after V lost 7 bases and J lost 5 bases. The germline gives CDR1 SQVTM, CDR2 ANQGSEA. The CDR3 contains 14 residues. The CDR3 region is CSAKTGTGRTEAFF. The CDR3 DNA sequence: TGCAGCGCAAAGACCGGGACAGGCAGGACTGAAGCTTTCTTT.

J is TRBJ1-2 and V is TRBV7-8; D is possibly TRBD1 (5 bases). CDR1 and CDR2 from the germline V gene are SGHVS and FQNEAQ. V dropped 2 bases and J dropped 7 bases, with 23 bases sitting between them. The CDR3 loop spans 17 amino acids. CDR3 protein: CASSLLVSYPGTGGYTF. The CDR3 DNA is TGTGCCAGCAGCTTATTGGTCAGCTACCCCGGTACAGGTGGCTACACCTTC.

J is TRBJ1-1 and V is TRBV10-3; 10 bases line up with TRBD1. The V gene end was trimmed by 4 bases and the J gene end by 1 base; junction bases not matched to a gene: 12. The CDR3 runs 18 residues. Germline assignment: CDR1 ENHRY and CDR2 SYGVKD. CDR3 region: CAISGTETGGTRNTEAFF. The DNA for the CDR3 is TGTGCCATCAGTGGAACAGAGACAGGGGGCACGAGGAACACTGAAGCTTTCTTT.

J is TRBJ2-2 and V is TRBV5-5, with a weak D call TRBD1 (5 bases). This CDR3 contains 14 residues. V lost 6 bases to trimming and J lost 1 base, with 10 bases between them. Germline values: CDR1 SGHKS, CDR2 YYEKEE (reference sequence). The CDR3 reads CASKITGNTGELFF. CDR3 in DNA: TGTGCCAGCAAAATTACAGGGAACACCGGGGAGCTGTTTTTT.

The V gene is TRBV30, the J gene TRBJ2-3; the match to TRBD2 covers 9 bases. Trimming cost V 3 bases and J 4 bases; bases outside gene matches: 8. Germline CDR1 and CDR2: GTSNPN and SVGIG (reference sequence). The CDR3 covers 15 residues. In DNA form, the CDR3 reads TGTGCCTGGAGCCAAGGGGCGGGAGGGGCAGATACGCAGTATTTT. Translating it yields CAWSQGAGGADTQYF.

The V and J genes are TRBV14 and TRBJ1-6, with 8 nucleotides matching TRBD1. The CDR3 has 16 residues. V lost 1 base, J lost 8 bases, and 7 bases stayed unmatched. The germline V gene encodes CDR1 SGHDN and CDR2 FVKESK. As DNA, the CDR3 is TGTGCCAGCAGCCAAGCCGACAGGGGAGGTTATTCACCCCTCCACTTT. Translated: CASSQADRGGYSPLHF.

The gene calls are TRBV2 and TRBJ1-5; D ambiguous. The CDR3 runs 15 residues. CDR1 and CDR2 (germline): SNHLY, FYNNEI. Trimming took 1 base from V and 3 from J, leaving 10 bases between them. The CDR3 loop reads CASSEEEQYNQPQHF. CDR3 DNA: TGTGCCAGCAGTGAAGAGGAGCAGTACAATCAGCCCCAGCATTTT.

The chain joins TRBV10-3 to TRBJ2-7, with D perhaps TRBD1 (6 bases). The germline V and J ends were trimmed by 2 bases and 2 bases, with 7 bases remaining between them. Germline CDR1 reads ENHRY; CDR2 reads SYGVKD. The CDR3 is 13 amino acids. CDR3 nucleotide sequence: TGTGCCATCAGTGAGACAGGGACCTACGAGCAGTACTTC. Residues: CAISETGTYEQYF.

The chain recombines TRBV6-1 with TRBJ2-3; D might be TRBD2 (6 bases). The CDR3 totals 15 residues. V lost 6 bases and J 1 base, leaving 14 bases between the germline ends. Per the germline V gene, CDR1 is MNHNS and CDR2 is SASEGT. This chain's CDR3 is CASRDVAGRTDTQYF. Written as DNA, the CDR3 is TGTGCCAGCAGGGACGTGGCGGGGCGCACAGATACGCAGTATTTT.

This sequence joins TRBV18 and TRBJ2-7; no clear D gene. Looked up from germline, CDR1 is KGHSH and CDR2 is LQKENI. CDR3 length: 13 amino acids. V gave up 3 bases and J gave up 6 bases, with 12 bases separating them. CDR3: CASSPLEATEQYF. The CDR3 DNA sequence: TGTGCCAGCTCACCCCTTGAGGCGACCGAGCAGTACTTC.

The chain combines TRBV11-2 with TRBJ2-1, with 9 positions matching TRBD1. The germline CDR1 and CDR2 sequences are SGHAT and FQNNGV. V was clipped by 5 bases and J by 2 bases; unmatched bases: 4. This CDR3 spans 15 amino acids. The CDR3 DNA reads TGTGCCAGCAGCGCCGGACAGGGGACCTACAATGAGCAGTTCTTC. Translation: CASSAGQGTYNEQFF.